Listed here are 16 T cell receptor beta chains from one sample, sequenced in a study of T cell responses to AZD1222 COVID-19 vaccine. Using immunoSEQ multiplex PCR, the repertoire was profiled, and TCRdb retains in-frame clones only, with some absent. This table holds approximately 120,000 clones, roughly 85% found once. This sample comprised peripheral blood, obtained 28 days after the second AZD1222 dose. The origin of the receptors is an adult who received the AZD1222 COVID-19 vaccine.

J is TRBJ2-7 and V is TRBV30; D is undetermined. The germline gives CDR1 GTSNPN, CDR2 SVGIG (reference sequence). Trimming left V 0 bases short and J 2 bases short, with 11 bases between. The CDR3 is 14 residues long. CDR3 nucleotides: TGTGCCTGGAGTGTACCCCGGCAGGCCTACGAGCAGTACTTC. Protein product: CAWSVPRQAYEQYF.

This clone was detected only once. This chain links TRBV5-6 with TRBJ1-2; TRBD1 agrees at 11 bases. Germline trimming cut 4 bases from V and 1 base from J; bases unmatched to any gene: 3. From germline, CDR1 is SGHDT and CDR2 YYEEEE. This CDR3 contains 15 residues. CDR3 nucleotides: TGTGCCAGCAGCGTGGACAGGGGGCTTAACTATGGCTACACCTTC. It encodes CASSVDRGLNYGYTF.

This chain's CDR3 is CASSQDGGSNQPQHF. The CDR3 DNA follows: TGCGCCAGCAGCCAAGACGGGGGCAGCAATCAGCCCCAGCATTTT. The chain combines TRBV4-1 with TRBJ1-5, with a tentative D call TRBD1 (6 bases). This CDR3 region has 15 residues. Trimming took 0 bases from V and 1 from J, leaving 7 bases between them. Per germline, CDR1 MGHRA and CDR2 YSYEKL.

The chain joins TRBV11-1 to TRBJ2-5, with a possible D match to TRBD1 (5 bases). The CDR3 loop spans 14 amino acids. The germline gives CDR1 SGHAT, CDR2 FQDESV (reference sequence). The ends were cut back, 1 base at V and 5 bases at J, with 11 bases in the middle. As DNA, the CDR3 is TGTGCCAGCAGCTTAGACCCGGCAGGGGAGACCCAGTACTTC. Protein: CASSLDPAGETQYF.

This clone was seen a few times. V and J are TRBV7-9 and TRBJ1-2, with D perhaps TRBD1 (6 bases). The germline gives CDR1 SEHNR, CDR2 FQNEAQ (reference sequence). V was cut by 7 bases and J by 3 bases, with 12 bases left in between. CDR3 length: 13 residues. The CDR3 DNA sequence: TGTGCCAGCACCGGGGACATTTACTATGGCTACACCTTC. It is translated as CASTGDIYYGYTF.

The J gene is TRBJ2-7, the V gene TRBV2, with D unresolved. V was clipped by 4 bases and J by 3 bases, with 4 bases between them. Germline CDR1 SNHLY, CDR2 FYNNEI. This CDR3 contains 11 residues. CDR3 amino acids: CASSGDYEQYF. In DNA form, the CDR3 reads TGTGCCAGCAGTGGTGACTACGAGCAGTACTTC.

J is TRBJ2-6 and V is TRBV4-2; D unresolved. Deletions cut 0 bases from V and 0 bases from J, with 6 bases between. Germline assignment: CDR1 LGHNA and CDR2 YNFKEQ. The CDR3 covers 16 residues. DNA of the CDR3: TGTGCCAGCAGCCAAGAGCGTAACTCTGGGGCCAACGTCCTGACTTTC. Translating gives CASSQERNSGANVLTF.

V is TRBV4-2 and J is TRBJ2-2; the D is unclear. The CDR3 has 18 amino acids. Germline CDR1 and CDR2: LGHNA and YNFKEQ. The V end was cut by 2 bases, the J end by 2 bases, with 18 bases between. The CDR3 spells CASSQRSPQASNTGELFF. CDR3 bases: TGTGCCAGCAGCCAAAGGTCCCCGCAGGCATCAAACACCGGGGAGCTGTTTTTT.

This clone has at least ten counts. DNA for the CDR3: TGTGCCAGCAAAGAACAGGTTGGCAATCAGCCCCAGCATTTT. Amino acid sequence: CASKEQVGNQPQHF. This sequence joins TRBV19 and TRBJ1-5; D is possibly TRBD1 (5 bases). This CDR3 region has 14 residues. Per germline, CDR1 LNHDA and CDR2 SQIVND (reference sequence). V was clipped by 9 bases and J by 2 bases, with 14 bases between them.

The chain is built from TRBV5-4 and TRBJ2-4; the D is unclear. The CDR3 consists of 16 residues. Trimming removed 2 bases at V and 1 base at J, with 13 bases between. The germline CDR1 and CDR2 sequences are SGHNT and YYREEE (reference sequence). CDR3 residues: CASSFSTPGAKNIQYF. As DNA, the CDR3 is TGTGCCAGCAGCTTCTCCACCCCCGGGGCCAAAAACATTCAGTACTTC.

V is TRBV6-6 and J is TRBJ1-1, with D unclear. Trimming shortened V by 0 bases and J by 7 bases, and 9 bases separated the two germline ends. This CDR3 is built from 13 residues. Germline V gives CDR1 MNHNY, CDR2 SVGAGI (reference sequence). As DNA, the CDR3 is TGTGCCAGCAGTTACTCGCCCCAAGTTGAAGCTTTCTTT. This sequence encodes CASSYSPQVEAFF.

This rearrangement joins TRBV9 to TRBJ2-3; TRBD2 matches at 11 bases. Germline V CDR1 and CDR2: SGDLS, YYNGEE. The CDR3 totals 16 residues. With V trimmed by 5 bases and J by 2 bases, 7 bases remained unmatched. The DNA of the CDR3 is TGTGCCAGCAGTGCCTCTAGCGGGGGGCCCACAGATACGCAGTATTTT. Amino acid sequence: CASSASSGGPTDTQYF.

The chain recombines TRBV5-1 with TRBJ1-1, with unresolved D. The V end lost 0 bases, the J end lost 4 bases, and 13 bases lay between the germline ends. This CDR3 spans 15 amino acids. CDR1 SGHRS and CDR2 YFSETQ come from the germline V gene. The CDR3 DNA follows: TGCGCCAGCAGCTTGGTAGGCCGGATCAGCACTGAAGCTTTCTTT. Residues: CASSLVGRISTEAFF.

V gene TRBV6-4 combines with J gene TRBJ1-1, with D hard to call. Germline CDR1 reads MRHNA; CDR2 reads SNTAGT. The CDR3 has 15 amino acids. V dropped 0 bases and J dropped 5 bases, with 13 bases sitting between them. The DNA of the CDR3 is TGTGCCAGCAGTGACTCGATGCAGTCGAGGACTGAAGCTTTCTTT. It encodes CASSDSMQSRTEAFF.

This chain links TRBV4-1 with TRBJ1-6; D unclear. Germline CDR1 and CDR2: MGHRA and YSYEKL. V was trimmed by 1 base and J by 7 bases, leaving 20 bases between them. The CDR3 runs to 18 residues. The CDR3 region is CASSQAPPMGGLNSPLHF. Here the CDR3 DNA reads TGCGCCAGCAGCCAAGCCCCCCCCATGGGCGGCTTAAATTCACCCCTCCACTTT.

The V gene is TRBV7-8, the J gene TRBJ1-2, with 7 bases matching TRBD1. The germline V gene has CDR1 SGHVS and CDR2 FQNEAQ. J lost 4 bases, V lost 2 bases, and 16 bases had no gene match. This CDR3 has 18 amino acids. The DNA of the CDR3 is TGTGCCAGCAGCTTACTGGCCACCGCGGGACAGTCAGTCTATGGCTACACCTTC. It translates to CASSLLATAGQSVYGYTF.